This TCR beta chain was recovered during a study of T cell responses to AZD1222 COVID-19 vaccine. Whole-study findings and limits: In all cases, repertoires were sampled only after the peak T cell response. The donor group comprised mostly white British people and more females; the analysis possibly underestimated clonal diversity.

On this clone itself: Its antigen is not known.

Repertoires were generated with immunoSEQ multiplex PCR, while TCRdb's copy carries only in-frame clones and drops some. The table lists nearly 200,000 clones, roughly 92% of them singletons. Trimming removed 5 bases from V and 6 bases from J; junction bases left unmatched: 11. This CDR3 is 16 amino acids long. Germline V lookup: CDR1 SNHLY, CDR2 FYNNEI. Second doses were pooled across both intervals (about 4 or about 12 weeks). The source of this sequence is an adult who received the AZD1222 COVID-19 vaccine. This sample comprised peripheral blood, obtained 28 days after the second AZD1222 dose. V is TRBV2 and J is TRBJ1-4, with TRBD1 identical over 8 bases. The CDR3 DNA reads as TGTGCCAGCAGTTTCACTCAGGGGGCGCGGTATGAAAAACTGTTTTTT. This sequence encodes CASSFTQGARYEKLFF.